This passage covers 9 T cell receptor beta chains from one sample sequenced in a study of T cells after posttransplantation cyclophosphamide. TCRdb's table, derived via immunoSEQ multiplex PCR, lists solely in-frame clones and lacks some. In total the sample includes 25,000 to 35,000 clones, none of them seen once. Source material: PBMCs. The receptor source for this set is a woman in her twenties or thirties in good health and a related stem cell transplant donor.

This clone was seen only a few times. The CDR3 DNA reads as TGTGCCAGCAGGGCGGGACAGGGTTACGAGCAGTACTTC. Translated: CASRAGQGYEQYF. The chain has TRBV5-6 and TRBJ2-7, with 9 bases identical to TRBD1. J lost 4 bases, V lost 5 bases, and 4 bases had no gene match. Germline-derived CDR1 and CDR2 are SGHDT and YYEEEE. The CDR3 spans 13 residues.

This clone has at least ten counts. The V and J genes are TRBV6-6 and TRBJ1-1; 9 positions agree with TRBD1. Germline CDR1 reads MNHNY; CDR2 reads SVGAGI (reference sequence). The CDR3 runs to 12 residues. The J segment lost 4 bases and the V segment lost 9 bases, leaving 3 bases of the junction unmatched. The chain's CDR3 is CASGQGPTEAFF. For the CDR3, the DNA is TGTGCCAGTGGACAGGGGCCCACTGAAGCTTTCTTT.

This clone was found many times. V gene TRBV6-5 combines with J gene TRBJ2-7; D call uncertain. This CDR3 has 11 residues. Germline assignment: CDR1 MNHEY and CDR2 SVGAGI. V was clipped by 3 bases and J by 6 bases, with 6 bases between them. DNA for the CDR3: TGTGCCAGCAGTTATGCTACCGAGCAGTACTTC. It codes for CASSYATEQYF.

This clone has more than one count but fewer than ten. This chain uses TRBV19 with TRBJ2-5, with 9 bases identical to TRBD2. Trimming removed 4 bases from V and 3 bases from J; junction bases left unmatched: 6. The CDR3 loop spans 15 amino acids. Per the germline V gene, CDR1 is LNHDA and CDR2 is SQIVND (reference sequence). The CDR3 loop reads CASSSGGAIEETQYF. The CDR3 DNA reads TGTGCCAGTAGTAGCGGGGGGGCCATCGAAGAGACCCAGTACTTC.

This clone was seen repeatedly, ten times or more. The chain carries TRBV29-1 and TRBJ1-1; D remains unclear. From germline, CDR1 is SQVTM and CDR2 ANQGSEA. CDR3 size: 12 residues. Trimming took 4 bases from V and 2 from J, leaving 8 bases between them. Here the CDR3 reads CSVAHINTEAFF. For the CDR3, the DNA is TGCAGCGTTGCCCACATTAACACTGAAGCTTTCTTT.

This clone was recorded a few times. The CDR3 here is CASSYGRQYNSPLHF. The DNA of the CDR3 is TGTGCCAGCAGTTATGGCCGACAGTATAATTCACCCCTCCACTTT. The chain carries TRBV6-5 and TRBJ1-6, with D perhaps matching TRBD1 (5 bases). The CDR3 contains 15 residues. Germline V lookup: CDR1 MNHEY, CDR2 SVGAGI. V lost 3 bases, J lost 4 bases, and 10 bases lay in between.

This chain's CDR3 is CASSPQGAGTGELFF. The CDR3 coding sequence is TGTGCCAGCAGCCCGCAGGGGGCGGGCACCGGGGAGCTGTTTTTT. The J gene is TRBJ2-2, the V gene TRBV11-3, with TRBD1 matching over 8 bases. Germline V lookup: CDR1 SGHNT, CDR2 YENEEA. With V trimmed by 5 bases and J by 4 bases, 6 bases remained unmatched. CDR3 length equals 15 residues. The full variable domain, its missing parts supplied by reference TRBV11-3 and TRBJ2-2, is EAGVVQSPRYKIIEKKQPVAFWCNPISGHNTLYWYLQNLGQGPELLIRYENEEAVDDSQLPKDRFSAERLKGVDSTLKIQPAELGDSAVYLCASSPQGAGTGELFFGEGSRLTVL.

This clone came up a few times. The J gene is TRBJ2-2, the V gene TRBV11-2; D possibly corresponds to TRBD1 (5 bases). Trimming pared 0 bases from V and 5 bases from J, leaving 13 bases between. The germline V gene has CDR1 SGHAT and CDR2 FQNNGV. The CDR3 has 16 residues. CDR3 in amino acids: CASSLDGQGFTGELFF. DNA of the CDR3: TGTGCCAGCAGCTTAGATGGGCAGGGATTTACCGGGGAGCTGTTTTTT.

This clone was seen many times. V is TRBV18 and J is TRBJ2-2; D unclear. The germline V gene encodes CDR1 KGHSH and CDR2 LQKENI. Trimming took 6 bases from V and 4 from J, leaving 15 bases between them. The length of the CDR3 is 15 residues. CDR3 loop: CASSPTRLATGELFF. The CDR3 nucleotides are TGTGCCAGCTCGCCGACAAGATTGGCCACCGGGGAGCTGTTTTTT.